The TCR beta chain described here comes from a study of blood T cells in healthy people across ages (dated by TCRdb to the mid-2010s). For the study in its entirety: In model experiments, template switching captured roughly one uniquely barcoded TCR beta cDNA molecule for every two T cells. The study measured age-related changes in TCR beta repertoire diversity using deep sequencing normalized with unique cDNA molecular identifiers. Donors were grouped into four age groups: young (average roughly 16 years), middle-aged (39), aged (around 66) and long-lived (just over 80). To avoid experimental bias, donors of different ages were distributed randomly across sequencing lanes. For two donors (one aged 18 to 30 and one aged 80 or older), the study analyzed two additional independent replicas of 1 million unique cDNA reads from the same blood draw. General study outcomes and caveats: Compared with the aged group, the long-lived group had more naive CD4+ T cells, fewer expanded clones and increased TCR diversity, suggesting age selection. Because the CMV infection status of the donors was unknown, age-related changes in expanded clonotypes may potentially have been confounded. Total diversity estimates from one million sequenced T cells were considered lower bounds and underestimates. Bulk unsorted PBMC profiling prevented conclusive comparison of naive and antigen-experienced compartments. Observed TCR beta diversity correlated strongly with the percentage of naive T cells measured by flow cytometry. Observed TCR beta diversity per million T cells fell roughly linearly with age, and a significant reduction was already apparent by age around 44.

Library preparation used 5' RACE. The run used an Illumina HiSeq 2500. A second PCR of about 7 to 12 cycles was performed with a sample-barcoded 5' primer and a J-beta primer mix. A template-switch 5' adaptor carrying 12 random nucleotides introduced a unique molecular identifier onto each TCR beta cDNA molecule. At least 3 million CDR3-containing paired-end reads were obtained from each sample. First-strand cDNA synthesis was performed from all RNA using the Mint cDNA synthesis kit, with priming by a TRBC-specific oligonucleotide. Following uracil-DNA glycosylase treatment, all cDNA underwent a first 18-cycle PCR with the universal primers M1SS and BC2_uni_R. The paper's processing steps were these. Each sample was normalized by randomly selecting 1 million high-quality reads, each carrying a distinct molecular identifier. Reads with shared molecular identifiers were discarded instead of being binned into consensus sequences. MiTCR, with a Q25 quality threshold and the strictest error-elimination algorithm, was used for CDR3 identification, clonotype clustering and error correction. A nonparametric unseen species model with Euler transformation was used to estimate a lower bound on total TCR beta diversity. TCRdb trimmed public reads at Q25 via fastp, called clones via MiXCR and kept in-frame beta chains. Rows with a matching CDR3 protein are joined into one entry that keeps the most common DNA and genes. These V and J calls derive from TCRdb rather than the authors' analysis. Here the sample has about 1.7 million distinct CDR3 sequences; 28% occur a single time. Of the sample, about 7.7% falls within the top ten clones.

With respect to this clonotype: Its target antigen remains unknown. No base-level quality is on record; no much larger clone is a single base apart.

CDR1 and CDR2, looked up from the germline V gene, are MGHRA and YSYEKL. Including the terminal cysteine and phenylalanine, the CDR3 comprises 15 residues. Only the CDR3 part of the read is kept: 45 bases, read in frame from the first base. V and J lose 4 bases and 1 base, and a span of 14 bases separates them. The donors were roughly 40 Caucasian individuals from Russia, aged roughly 6 to 100 years, who were systemically healthy. Each donor gave ten milliliters of peripheral blood, drawn into EDTA-treated Vacutainer tubes. Ficoll-Paque density-gradient centrifugation was used to isolate PBMCs, with at least 6.5 million obtained per sample. Trizol reagent was used to extract total RNA from the PBMCs, yielding at least 6 micrograms per sample. For every donor, an aliquot of PBMCs went through flow cytometry to measure the percentages of naive CD45RAhigh/CD27high T cells.

The sequence is built from TRBV4-1 and TRBJ2-7; the D gene cannot be resolved reliably. The sample comprised blood. The source of this sequence is a woman aged 30 to 39 in good health. CDR3 sequence: CASSPVSWLSYEQYF. The nucleotides are TGCGCCAGCAGCCCAGTCAGCTGGCTGTCCTACGAGCAGTACTTC.